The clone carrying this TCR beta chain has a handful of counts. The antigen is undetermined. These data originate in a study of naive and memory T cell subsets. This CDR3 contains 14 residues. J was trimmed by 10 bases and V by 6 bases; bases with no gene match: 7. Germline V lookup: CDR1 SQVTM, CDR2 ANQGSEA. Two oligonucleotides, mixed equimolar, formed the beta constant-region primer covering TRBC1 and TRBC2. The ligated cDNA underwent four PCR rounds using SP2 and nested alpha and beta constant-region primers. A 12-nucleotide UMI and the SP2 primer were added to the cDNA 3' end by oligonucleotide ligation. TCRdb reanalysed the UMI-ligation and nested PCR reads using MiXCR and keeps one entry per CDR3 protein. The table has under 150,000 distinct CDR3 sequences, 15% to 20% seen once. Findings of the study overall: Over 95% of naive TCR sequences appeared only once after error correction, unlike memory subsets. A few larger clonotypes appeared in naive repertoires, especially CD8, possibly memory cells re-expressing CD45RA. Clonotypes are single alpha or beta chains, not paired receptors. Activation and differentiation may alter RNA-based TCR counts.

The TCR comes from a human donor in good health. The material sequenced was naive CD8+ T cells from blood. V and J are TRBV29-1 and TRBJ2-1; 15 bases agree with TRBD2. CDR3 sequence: CSVPPGLAGGEQFF. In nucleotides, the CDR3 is TGCAGCGTCCCTCCGGGACTAGCGGGAGGAGAGCAGTTCTTC.